Listed below are T cell receptor beta chains from one sample, sequenced in a study of beta chain features in type 1 diabetes. Clones were sequenced by immunoSEQ multiplex PCR, and TCRdb holds only the in-frame ones, with some missing. The top ten hold 0.022% of the sample, which has hundreds of thousands of clones, around 15% seen once. Material: naive CD4+ T cells from blood. The receptors were gathered from a man aged 18 to 29 with type 1 diabetes. Both conserved end residues are part of each CDR3. D genes are given only for firm matches. Clone size is not always given. Where it is, it says once, few, many or a class for expanded clones.

j_gene	abundance	d_gene	len	v_gene	CDR3nt	CDR3aa
TRBJ2-2	.	.	15	TRBV5-4	TGTGCCAGCAGCTTGGCGGGGCTGAACACCGGGGAGCTGTTTTTT	CASSLAGLNTGELFF
TRBJ1-1	.	.	14	TRBV6-5	TGTGCCAGCAGTAGTACAGGGCGTTACACTGAAGCTTTCTTT	CASSSTGRYTEAFF
TRBJ1-5	.	.	13	TRBV6-5	TGTGCCAGCAGGGAACACAGGGATCAGCCCCAGCATTTT	CASREHRDQPQHF
TRBJ1-1	few	TRBD1	13	TRBV7-9	TGTGCCAGCAGCTTAGACGACAGGGTCGTAGCTTTCTTT	CASSLDDRVVAFF
TRBJ2-7	few	.	15	TRBV12-5	TGTGCTAGTGGTTTGGCCCCTCAGTCCATCTACGAGCAGTACTTC	CASGLAPQSIYEQYF
TRBJ2-7	few	.	15	TRBV7-9	TGTGCCAGCAGCTTAGGGAGTGGCGGATTTGAGGAGCAGTACTTC	CASSLGSGGFEEQYF
TRBJ2-2	few	.	16	TRBV5-4	TGTGCCAGCAGCTCGGGACGGGACTCGAACACCGGGGAGCTGTTTTTT	CASSSGRDSNTGELFF
TRBJ2-1	.	TRBD2	16	TRBV18	TGTGCCAGCTCACCTCCTAGCGGGGGATCCTACAATGAGCAGTTCTTC	CASSPPSGGSYNEQFF
TRBJ1-2	few	.	12	TRBV6-1	TGTGCCAGCAACCGGAATAAGGATGGCTACACCTTC	CASNRNKDGYTF
TRBJ1-5	few	.	14	TRBV5-1	TGCGCCAGCAGCTTGGGACAGGAAAATCAGCCCCAGCATTTT	CASSLGQENQPQHF
TRBJ2-1	few	TRBD2	16	TRBV2	TGTGCCAGCAGGGAGACTAGCGGGAGCTCCTACAATGAGCAGTTCTTC	CASRETSGSSYNEQFF
TRBJ2-7	.	.	14	TRBV6-5	TGTGCCAGCACCCGGACTATGAGCTCCTACGAGCAGTACTTC	CASTRTMSSYEQYF
TRBJ1-4	few	TRBD1	14	TRBV5-4	TGTGCCAGCACCACGGGACAGGGCAATGAAAAACTGTTTTTT	CASTTGQGNEKLFF
TRBJ2-1	.	TRBD1	14	TRBV19	TGTGCCAGCAGGGGACAGGGAAAGAACAATGAGCAGTTCTTC	CASRGQGKNNEQFF
TRBJ2-7	.	.	13	TRBV7-9	TGTGCCAGCAGCACCCGGCCGGGCTACGAGCAGTACTTC	CASSTRPGYEQYF
TRBJ1-2	once	.	14	TRBV9	TGTGCCAGCAGCCCTGCCCAGGGCGGCTATGGCTACACCTTC	CASSPAQGGYGYTF
TRBJ1-2	.	.	11	TRBV20-1	TGCAGTGCTAGAGCCACCGATGGCTACACCTTC	CSARATDGYTF
TRBJ1-1	.	.	15	TRBV18	TGTGCCAGCTCACCCATCACGGGCATCAACACTGAAGCTTTCTTT	CASSPITGINTEAFF
TRBJ2-1	few	.	15	TRBV18	TGTGCCAGCTCACCACTAGCGGTTCCCTACAATGAGCAGTTCTTC	CASSPLAVPYNEQFF
TRBJ2-3	few	.	14	TRBV14	TGTGCCAGCAGCCAGAATAGAGGGGCAGATACGCAGTATTTT	CASSQNRGADTQYF
TRBJ2-3	.	TRBD2	17	TRBV15	TGTGCCACCAGCAGAGCCTCTAGCGGGGGCAGCACAGATACGCAGTATTTT	CATSRASSGGSTDTQYF
TRBJ2-7	few	.	13	TRBV7-9	TGTGCCAGCAGCTTGGCGGAGGGGTACGAGCAGTACTTC	CASSLAEGYEQYF
TRBJ1-2	few	.	13	TRBV30	TGTGCCTGGAGTCCCAGGGGACTTAGGGGCTACACCTTC	CAWSPRGLRGYTF
TRBJ2-3	few	.	16	TRBV5-6	TGTGCCAGCAGCTCGGGCGACACTCGAAGGGCAGATACGCAGTATTTT	CASSSGDTRRADTQYF
TRBJ1-4	.	.	15	TRBV5-1	TGCGCCAGCAGCTTCGGCCGGGACCTTGGGGAAAAACTGTTTTTT	CASSFGRDLGEKLFF
TRBJ2-7	.	.	14	TRBV29-1	TGCAGCGTGGAAGGGTGGCAGGGGTCGTACGAGCAGTACTTC	CSVEGWQGSYEQYF
TRBJ1-4	few	TRBD1	15	TRBV30	TGTGCCTGGAGCAGACAGGGAGCAGCTAATGAAAAACTGTTTTTT	CAWSRQGAANEKLFF
TRBJ1-5	.	.	13	TRBV28	TGTGCCAGCACTTGGGGTTTACGGCAGCCCCAGCATTTT	CASTWGLRQPQHF
TRBJ2-1	.	TRBD2	15	TRBV6-6	TGTGCCAGCAGTTACCGCAGCGGGGCGGACAATGAGCAGTTCTTC	CASSYRSGADNEQFF
TRBJ2-1	.	TRBD1	14	TRBV29-1	TGCAGCGTTGGGAAGGGACAGGGATTCAATGAGCAGTTCTTC	CSVGKGQGFNEQFF
TRBJ1-6	few	.	17	TRBV4-1	TGCGCCAGCAGCCAAGAAGAAAGGATCTCCTATAATTCACCCCTCCACTTT	CASSQEERISYNSPLHF
TRBJ1-1	.	.	15	TRBV5-4	TGTGCCAGCAGCTTGGGAAGGGGGGAGAACACTGAAGCTTTCTTT	CASSLGRGENTEAFF
TRBJ2-3	.	TRBD2	18	TRBV9	TGTGCCAGCAGCGATGGGACTAGCGGGGGGAGTCTAACAGATACGCAGTATTTT	CASSDGTSGGSLTDTQYF
TRBJ2-7	.	.	15	TRBV6-5	TGTGCCAGCACACCAAACAGGGGAGGAACCTACGAGCAGTACTTC	CASTPNRGGTYEQYF
TRBJ1-6	few	TRBD1	16	TRBV2	TGTGCCAGCAGATTCGACAGGGGTGAGATAAATTCACCCCTCCACTTT	CASRFDRGEINSPLHF
TRBJ1-1	few	.	14	TRBV7-2	TGTGCCAGCAGCTCATACAGGGAGAACACTGAAGCTTTCTTT	CASSSYRENTEAFF
TRBJ2-6	few	.	17	TRBV4-2	TGTGCCAGCAGCCAAGGGGCGGCATTTACTGGGGCCAACGTCCTGACTTTC	CASSQGAAFTGANVLTF
TRBJ1-1	.	.	13	TRBV30	TGTGCCTGGACAGCTGAGATGAACACTGAAGCTTTCTTT	CAWTAEMNTEAFF
TRBJ2-5	few	TRBD2	16	TRBV7-2	TGTGCCAGCAGCCCGTCCCGGGCTAGCGGTCAAGAGACCCAGTACTTC	CASSPSRASGQETQYF
TRBJ2-5	few	.	12	TRBV6-1	TGTGCCAGCGGTCAGGGCTGGGAGACCCAGTACTTC	CASGQGWETQYF
TRBJ2-7	few	TRBD2	16	TRBV18	TGTGCCAGCTCAGGACTAGCGGGGGGGCTGCCCTACGAGCAGTACTTC	CASSGLAGGLPYEQYF
TRBJ2-7	.	.	14	TRBV7-9	TGTGCCAGCAGCTTAGCAACACAGCGTTACGAGCAGTACTTC	CASSLATQRYEQYF
TRBJ1-5	few	.	14	TRBV2	TGTGCCAGCAGTGATAAAGGAGAGAATCAGCCCCAGCATTTT	CASSDKGENQPQHF
TRBJ2-2	.	.	15	TRBV30	TGTGCCTGGAGTGTACCTTGGGGGTCCGAGGGGGAGCTGTTTTTT	CAWSVPWGSEGELFF
TRBJ2-7	.	.	13	TRBV6-6	TGTGCCAGCAGTTACCCGATCCCGGGCGAGCAGTACTTC	CASSYPIPGEQYF
TRBJ1-1	.	.	13	TRBV25-1	TGTGCCAGCAGTGAATTCGGGACGATTGAAGCTTTCTTT	CASSEFGTIEAFF
TRBJ1-1	.	.	12	TRBV30	TGTGCCTGGATCCGGGGGCGGACTGAAGCTTTCTTT	CAWIRGRTEAFF
TRBJ1-6	.	.	14	TRBV5-4	TGTGCCAGCAGCTTGGCTAGTCTTGATTCACCCCTCCACTTT	CASSLASLDSPLHF
TRBJ2-3	few	.	12	TRBV7-9	TGTGCCAGCAGCTTATTTTCAGATACGCAGTATTTT	CASSLFSDTQYF
TRBJ1-6	.	TRBD1	16	TRBV6-1	TGTGCCAGCAGTGCGCAGGGGGCGGAACTGGCTTCACCCCTCCACTTT	CASSAQGAELASPLHF
TRBJ1-2	few	.	14	TRBV28	TGTGCCAGCAGCTACAGCGGAGGGCACTATGGCTACACCTTC	CASSYSGGHYGYTF
TRBJ2-7	.	TRBD1	15	TRBV14	TGTGCCAGCAGCCTGTTCAGGGGGCAATCCTACGAGCAGTACTTC	CASSLFRGQSYEQYF
TRBJ1-2	few	.	13	TRBV2	TGTGCCAGCAGTGAGGGCACTAACTATGGCTACACCTTC	CASSEGTNYGYTF
TRBJ2-2	.	TRBD1	16	TRBV11-1	TGTGCCAGCAGCTTAGTGGGGACAGTGAACACCGGGGAGCTGTTTTTT	CASSLVGTVNTGELFF
TRBJ2-3	few	.	14	TRBV6-1	TGTGCCAGCAGTGAACAGGGTGTGGGAGATACGCAGTATTTT	CASSEQGVGDTQYF
TRBJ2-2	.	TRBD1	15	TRBV11-1	TGTGCCAGCATCCCCGGGACAGGGAACACCGGGGAGCTGTTTTTT	CASIPGTGNTGELFF
TRBJ2-3	few	TRBD1	16	TRBV14	TGTGCCAGCAGACTACGGACAGGGTTTATCACCCATACGCAGTATTTT	CASRLRTGFITHTQYF
TRBJ2-7	few	.	11	TRBV30	TGTGCCTCTTCCGGGGGCGGCGAGCAGTACTTC	CASSGGGEQYF
TRBJ1-1	few	TRBD1	15	TRBV30	TGTGCCCGGAGCCCTCCCGGACAGGGGGGAACTGAAGCTTTCTTT	CARSPPGQGGTEAFF